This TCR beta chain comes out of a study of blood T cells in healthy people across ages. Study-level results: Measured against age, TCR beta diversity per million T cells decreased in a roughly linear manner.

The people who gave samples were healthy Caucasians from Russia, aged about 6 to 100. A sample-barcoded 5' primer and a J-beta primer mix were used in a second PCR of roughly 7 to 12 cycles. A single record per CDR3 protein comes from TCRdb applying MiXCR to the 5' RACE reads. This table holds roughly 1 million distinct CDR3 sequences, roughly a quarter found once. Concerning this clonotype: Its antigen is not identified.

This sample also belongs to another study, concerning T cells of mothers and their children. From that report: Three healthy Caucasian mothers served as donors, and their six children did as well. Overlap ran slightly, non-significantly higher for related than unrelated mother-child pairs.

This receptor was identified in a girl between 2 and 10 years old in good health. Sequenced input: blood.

For the CDR3, the DNA is TGTGCCAGCAGTTACACCGGGCCCCAAGAGACCCAGTACTTC. It codes for CASSYTGPQETQYF. The chain carries TRBV7-9 and TRBJ2-5, with D unresolved. Germline V lookup: CDR1 SEHNR, CDR2 FQNEAQ (reference sequence). The CDR3 totals 14 residues. V lost 6 bases to trimming and J lost 1 base, with 12 bases between them.